The rows below give T cell receptor beta chains drawn from one sample of a study of blood T cell repertoires in COVID-19. Here immunoSEQ multiplex PCR was the method, and the copy in TCRdb shows in-frame clones only, minus some. Among about 240,000 clones listed, around 82% were seen once. Sample: PBMCs or T cells enriched from blood (not recorded which). These receptors originate from a woman aged 40 to 49 who had been exposed to COVID-19. CDR3s include the opening cysteine and the closing phenylalanine or tryptophan. The D gene is left open where the match is weak.

V gene,D gene,CDR3 protein
TRBV4-2,TRBD1,CASSQETDRGELFF
TRBV19,NA,CASSIGSGGWQPQHF
TRBV28,TRBD1,CASSLGTVQETQYF
TRBV5-4,TRBD1,CASRRQGESGTQYF
TRBV28,NA,CASSQGLNYGYTF
TRBV3-1/TRBV3-2,NA,CASSQGVQNTIYF
TRBV25-1,NA,CASRFGHGYNSPLHF
TRBV6-5,NA,CASRLQGSGYTF
TRBV7-2,TRBD2,CASSLEPSGGPSSYNEQFF
TRBV28,TRBD1,CASNTPVGTDRSPLHF
TRBV7-9,TRBD1,CASSSRGTGGGYTF
TRBV7-3,NA,CASSPGQNTEAFF
TRBV6-6,TRBD1,CASSSGTGVLTDTEAFF
TRBV2,TRBD1,CANERGLPGETQYF
TRBV4-1,NA,CASSPHSQGTNTEAFF
TRBV7-2,TRBD2,CASSIIAGGTDMQYF
TRBV6-5,NA,CASSYSRGDTQYF
TRBV5-6,TRBD2,CASSVPMRGARGEQYF
TRBV28,TRBD1,CASTPPGLTGTTEAFF
TRBV7-9,NA,CASSLGDGGGGYTF
TRBV7-2,NA,CASSAGATENSPLHF
TRBV27,TRBD1,CASSPWDRADSPLHF
TRBV27,TRBD1,CASSLSQGPRGYTF
TRBV4-1,TRBD1,CASSQDHPYGTGGVDEQFF
TRBV7-9,NA,CASSVDIYTEAFF
TRBV7-9,NA,CASSAGLLVPLHF
TRBV10-3,NA,CAITGSTDTQYF
TRBV6-5,NA,CASSYGGGGGYTF
TRBV29-1,NA,CSADRGGGAEAFF
TRBV2,TRBD1,CASSEGTGNQPQHF
TRBV2,TRBD2,CASRTSGSDTQYF
TRBV7-2,NA,CASSLKAGGYEQYF
TRBV5-1,TRBD2,CASSAGGGTQDSGANVLTF
TRBV7-3,NA,CASSQAPSGANVLTF
TRBV19,NA,CASSDSFESPQHF
TRBV7-6,NA,CASSLGGGAWGELFF
TRBV5-1,NA,CASSSGTLKNTEAFF
TRBV5-6,TRBD2,CASSLASGGLETQYF
TRBV6-5,NA,CASRGPGNQETQYF
TRBV5-6,NA,CASRQGFQYGYTF
TRBV28,NA,CASSLYPGSPLHF
TRBV28,TRBD1,CASSPPGQKEKLFF
TRBV5-1,NA,CASSLGQGSLSPLHF
TRBV7-3,NA,CASSPQTGFGYTF
TRBV24-1,NA,CAPYTRARDGYTF
TRBV27,TRBD1,CASTRTGVGNSPLHF
TRBV27,NA,CASSSDSRGNYGYTF
TRBV18,TRBD1,CASSLNTGQGSEQYF
TRBV9,NA,CASSAGQKEKLFF
TRBV6-6,NA,CASGPYTEAFF
TRBV18,NA,CASSPYDEAATEAFF
TRBV5-1,TRBD1,CASSTGAVTEAFF
TRBV12-3/TRBV12-4,NA,CASSLDTYEQYF